The 30 T cell receptor beta chains presented below share a single source sample, sequenced in a study of blood T cell repertoires in COVID-19. Method: immunoSEQ multiplex PCR; TCRdb's copy keeps in-frame clones and lacks some. The sample holds about 38,000 clones, roughly 89% seen once. The material sequenced was peripheral blood. The receptors stem from a human donor in a cohort sampled during active COVID-19.

The chain couples TRBV3-1 (or the pseudogene TRBV3-2) to TRBJ1-1; D call uncertain. Trimming removed 3 bases from V and 0 bases from J, with 8 bases in between. Germline CDR1 is LGHDT and CDR2 is YNNKEL (reference sequence). There are 14 residues in the CDR3. The CDR3 loop is CASSHPRVNTEAFF. CDR3 in DNA: TGTGCCAGCAGCCATCCCCGGGTGAACACTGAAGCTTTCTTT.

This chain uses TRBV19 with TRBJ2-1, with 10 positions matching TRBD2. Trimming took 9 bases from V and 2 from J; bases not matched to a gene: 4. The CDR3 spans 14 residues. From germline, CDR1 is LNHDA and CDR2 SQIVND (reference sequence). Here the CDR3 reads CASESGGAYNEQFF. Written as DNA, the CDR3 is TGTGCCAGCGAAAGCGGGGGGGCCTACAATGAGCAGTTCTTC.

The chain has TRBV5-5 and TRBJ1-2, with a tentative D call TRBD1 (6 bases). The CDR3 has 15 amino acids. Deletions cut 5 bases from V and 0 bases from J, with 14 bases between. Germline V gene lookup returns CDR1 SGHKS and CDR2 YYEKEE (reference sequence). CDR3 region: CASRNVRGSNYGYTF. Here the CDR3 DNA reads TGTGCCAGCAGAAACGTCAGGGGTTCTAACTATGGCTACACCTTC.

This chain connects TRBV5-1 to TRBJ2-2; weak D call: TRBD2 (6 bases). There are 18 residues in the CDR3. V was trimmed by 0 bases and J by 5 bases, leaving 20 bases between them. Germline CDR1 reads SGHRS; CDR2 reads YFSETQ. Here the CDR3 reads CASSLAQLWGETTGELFF. The CDR3 DNA is TGCGCCAGCAGCTTGGCCCAGCTCTGGGGGGAAACTACCGGGGAGCTGTTTTTT.

The chain has TRBV2 and TRBJ2-1, with 7 bases matching TRBD2. Germline values: CDR1 SNHLY, CDR2 FYNNEI. The CDR3 is 15 amino acids. J lost 0 bases, V lost 4 bases, and 3 bases had no gene match. This chain's CDR3 is CASSAGGSSYNEQFF. The CDR3 DNA is TGTGCCAGCAGTGCTGGCGGGAGCTCCTACAATGAGCAGTTCTTC.

CDR3 nucleotides: TGTGCCAGCAGTTTCTCGACAGGGCATGGCTACACCTTC. This gives the protein CASSFSTGHGYTF. The rearrangement joins TRBV12-3 or TRBV12-4 to TRBJ1-2, with TRBD1 matching over 7 bases. Losses at the gene ends were 3 bases for V and 6 bases for J; bases not matched to a gene: 4. The CDR3 spans 13 residues.

The genes are TRBV11-2 and TRBJ2-6; TRBD1 is a possible D gene (6 bases). V lost 7 bases to trimming and J lost 3 bases, with 16 bases between them. CDR3 length: 16 residues. Germline CDR1 is SGHAT and CDR2 is FQNNGV. The CDR3 spells CASTQVGAYGANVLTF. In DNA form, the CDR3 reads TGTGCCAGCACACAAGTGGGGGCGTATGGGGCCAACGTCCTGACTTTC.

The chain uses TRBV5-4 and TRBJ2-1; 7 bases agree with TRBD2. The germline V gene encodes CDR1 SGHNT and CDR2 YYREEE (reference sequence). Trimming cost V 0 bases and J 6 bases; bases outside gene matches: 6. The CDR3 contains 15 residues. The CDR3 nucleotides are TGTGCCAGCAGCTTGGGGGACTGGGAGGGCAATGAGCAGTTCTTC. As protein: CASSLGDWEGNEQFF.

V is TRBV7-6 and J is TRBJ1-1, with 7 bases fitting TRBD1. The CDR3 contains 13 residues. Germline V CDR1 and CDR2: SGHVS, FNYEAQ. Unmatched junction bases numbered 12, after V lost 6 bases and J lost 11 bases. Here the CDR3 DNA reads TGTGCCAGCAGTTCAAAAACGACAGGGAGGGCTTTCTTT. Translating it yields CASSSKTTGRAFF. Looking up the rest from reference TRBV7-6 and TRBJ1-1 gives the full variable domain: GAGVSQSPRYKVTKRGQDVALRCDPISGHVSLYWYRQALGQGPEFLTYFNYEAQQDKSGLPNDRFSAERPEGSISTLTIQRTEQRDSAMYRCASSSKTTGRAFFGQGTRLTVV.

The CDR3: CASSQRLAGVETQYF. Here the CDR3 DNA reads TGTGCCAGCAGCCAACGACTAGCGGGAGTGGAGACCCAGTACTTC. The genes are TRBV11-2 and TRBJ2-5; TRBD2 agrees at 12 bases. CDR3 length: 15 residues. J was trimmed by 5 bases and V by 5 bases; bases with no gene match: 6. CDR1 and CDR2 from the germline V gene are SGHAT and FQNNGV.

The chain employs TRBV21-1 and TRBJ2-3; the table's D gene call, TRBD1, was not cross checked with the DNA. TRBV21-1 is a listed pseudogene. The CDR3 consists of 15 residues. CDR3 in DNA: TGTGCCAGCAGTCCGGGACAGAATTACACAGATACGCAGTATTTT. Protein: CASSPGQNYTDTQYF.

This clone came up a few times. V gene TRBV7-2 combines with J gene TRBJ2-3; a weak D match, TRBD2 (5 bases). Germline CDR1 is SGHTA and CDR2 is FQGNSA. The CDR3 runs 13 residues. Trimming left V 1 base short and J 5 bases short, with 7 bases between. The CDR3 loop reads CASSLVGKDTQYF. In DNA, the CDR3 is TGTGCCAGCAGCTTAGTCGGGAAAGATACGCAGTATTTT.

There are a few counts of this clone. The chain carries TRBV9 and TRBJ2-3; TRBD2 agrees at 9 bases. This CDR3 has 16 amino acids. J was trimmed by 2 bases and V by 4 bases; bases with no gene match: 8. CDR1 SGDLS and CDR2 YYNGEE come from the germline V gene. In DNA, the CDR3 is TGTGCCAGCAGCCCCCTAGCGGGACCCCCCACAGATACGCAGTATTTT. Translated, it gives CASSPLAGPPTDTQYF.

The chain combines TRBV28 with TRBJ1-5; possibly TRBD1 for D (6 bases). Trimming cost V 7 bases and J 2 bases, with 18 bases left between them. The CDR3 loop spans 16 amino acids. The germline CDR1 and CDR2 sequences are MDHEN and SYDVKM. The CDR3 loop reads CASTLEGVGGNQPQHF. DNA of the CDR3: TGTGCCAGCACCCTCGAGGGGGTTGGAGGCAATCAGCCCCAGCATTTT.

V gene TRBV19 combines with J gene TRBJ2-1; 8 positions match TRBD2. This CDR3 region has 15 residues. In germline, CDR1 is LNHDA, CDR2 SQIVND (reference sequence). The trim removed 5 bases at V and 6 bases at J, leaving 9 bases unmatched. DNA of the CDR3: TGTGCCAGTAGTGCCGGGACTAGTGTCTTCAATGAGCAGTTCTTC. Amino acid sequence: CASSAGTSVFNEQFF.

The CDR3: CASSLEGQRAEKLFF. The CDR3 nucleotides are TGCGCCAGCAGCTTGGAGGGACAGCGTGCTGAAAAACTGTTTTTT. The chain recombines TRBV5-1 with TRBJ1-4; 7 positions match TRBD1. The germline gives CDR1 SGHRS, CDR2 YFSETQ. V was pared by 0 bases and J by 7 bases, with 6 bases of the junction left unmatched. CDR3 length: 15 amino acids.

The chain joins TRBV6-5 to TRBJ1-2; D may be TRBD1 (6 bases). V lost 5 bases and J 5 bases, leaving 15 bases between the germline ends. Germline CDR1 MNHEY, CDR2 SVGAGI. The CDR3 totals 14 residues. CDR3: CASSRGQTMYGYTF. CDR3 DNA: TGTGCCAGCAGTCGCGGACAGACCATGTATGGCTACACCTTC.

This clone was detected only once. V gene TRBV2 combines with J gene TRBJ2-7, with 8 bases aligning to TRBD1. The CDR3 covers 16 residues. The junction had 16 bases not matched to a gene; V was cut back by 8 bases and J by 4 bases. CDR1 SNHLY and CDR2 FYNNEI come from the germline V gene. The CDR3 reads CASGGIKQGGPYEQYF. The CDR3 DNA follows: TGTGCCAGCGGCGGCATCAAACAGGGGGGACCTTACGAGCAGTACTTC.

J is TRBJ1-2 and V is TRBV11-2; D uncertain. Germline lookup yields CDR1 SGHAT and CDR2 FQNNGV. The CDR3 has 13 amino acids. Between the trimmed V and J ends, which lost 5 bases and 1 base, there was a span of 8 bases. Here the CDR3 DNA reads TGTGCCAGCAGCCCTCAGGATAACTATGGCTACACCTTC. Translated: CASSPQDNYGYTF.

The chain couples TRBV25-1 to TRBJ1-1; TRBD1 matches at 7 bases. In germline, CDR1 is MGHDK, CDR2 SYGVNS. The CDR3 covers 12 residues. V shed 7 bases, J shed 6 bases, and the junction held 5 bases outside the gene matches. CDR3 region: CASTRTGAEAFF. DNA of the CDR3: TGTGCCAGCACCAGAACAGGGGCTGAAGCTTTCTTT.

The genes are TRBV30 and TRBJ1-6; the D is unclear. This CDR3 spans 15 amino acids. V gave up 5 bases and J gave up 4 bases, with 15 bases separating them. Looked up from germline, CDR1 is GTSNPN and CDR2 is SVGIG (reference sequence). For the CDR3, the DNA is TGTGCCTGGCGACACCGCGCTCGGTATAATTCACCCCTCCACTTT. Translating it yields CAWRHRARYNSPLHF. Full variable domain (remainder filled in from reference TRBV30 and TRBJ1-6): SQTIHQWPATLVQPVGSPLSLECTVEGTSNPNLYWYRQAAGRGLQLLFYSVGIGQISSEVPQNLSASRPQDRQFILSSKKLLLSDSGFYLCAWRHRARYNSPLHFGNGTRLTVT.

This rearrangement joins TRBV6-5 to TRBJ1-1; 10 bases line up with TRBD1. The germline V gene encodes CDR1 MNHEY and CDR2 SVGAGI. J was trimmed by 2 bases and V by 6 bases; bases with no gene match: 3. The CDR3 spans 14 residues. The CDR3 loop reads CASRPTGGNTEAFF. In DNA form, the CDR3 reads TGTGCCAGCAGGCCGACAGGGGGCAACACTGAAGCTTTCTTT.

This sequence joins TRBV2 and TRBJ2-3; 10 bases match TRBD2. The CDR3 is made up of 17 amino acids. Trimming took 6 bases from V and 0 from J; bases not matched to a gene: 9. Per germline, CDR1 SNHLY and CDR2 FYNNEI. Here the CDR3 reads CASRISGRNPSTDTQYF. Written as DNA, the CDR3 is TGTGCCAGCAGGATTAGCGGGAGGAATCCTAGCACAGATACGCAGTATTTT.

In its sample, this clone was seen a few times. V is TRBV3-1 (or the pseudogene TRBV3-2) and J is TRBJ2-1, with TRBD2 identical over 12 bases. V lost 2 bases to trimming and J lost 8 bases; unmatched junction nucleotides: 7. The CDR3 has 16 amino acids. From germline, CDR1 is LGHDT and CDR2 YNNKEL (reference sequence). CDR3 sequence reads: CASSQRTSGDSYEQFF. The DNA of the CDR3 is TGTGCCAGCAGCCAACGGACTAGCGGGGACTCTTATGAGCAGTTCTTC.

This chain links TRBV2 with TRBJ2-7; 13 nucleotides line up with TRBD2. V dropped 6 bases and J dropped 0; count of bases not matched to a gene: 17. The CDR3 runs 20 residues. Germline V lookup: CDR1 SNHLY, CDR2 FYNNEI. CDR3 sequence reads: CASRIDILRTSGSLSYEQYF. CDR3 bases: TGTGCCAGCAGGATAGATATCTTACGGACTAGCGGGAGCCTCTCCTACGAGCAGTACTTC.

The V and J genes are TRBV6-5 and TRBJ1-1, with TRBD1 matching over 10 bases. Looked up from germline, CDR1 is MNHEY and CDR2 is SVGAGI. The V gene end was trimmed by 4 bases and the J gene end by 10 bases; junction bases not matched to a gene: 6. The CDR3 is 13 amino acids. DNA of the CDR3: TGTGCCAGCAGTTCCCGGGACAGGGGTGGAGCTTTCTTT. This translates into CASSSRDRGGAFF.

For this clone: The conserved final phenylalanine or tryptophan is absent from the CDR3, which likely points to a read error. The limits of the CDR3 on the DNA are not certain, so only TCRdb's listed CDR3 is given. The CDR3 here is CASRTGLL. This chain connects TRBV5-1 to TRBJ1-3; the D call TRBD1 from the table was never checked on the DNA. The germline V gene encodes CDR1 SGHRS and CDR2 YFSETQ. A total of 8 residues make up the CDR3, ends included.

The chain employs TRBV6-6 and TRBJ1-1; TRBD1 aligns across 9 bases. The junction had 6 bases not matched to a gene; V was cut back by 0 bases and J by 4 bases. CDR1 MNHNY and CDR2 SVGAGI come from the germline V gene (reference sequence). The length of the CDR3 is 16 residues. The CDR3: CASSYSPGQGFTEAFF. Here the CDR3 DNA reads TGTGCCAGCAGTTACTCCCCGGGACAGGGATTCACTGAAGCTTTCTTT.

CDR3 bases: TGCGCCAGCAGCTACAGGTCCACCGGGGAGCTGTTTTTT. It yields the protein CASSYRSTGELFF. The chain couples TRBV5-1 to TRBJ2-2, with D maybe TRBD1 (5 bases). CDR1 is SGHRS, CDR2 YFSETQ, per germline. The ends were cut back, 3 bases at V and 4 bases at J, with 7 bases in the middle. The CDR3 contains 13 residues.

This clone has a single count. The chain recombines TRBV6-5 with TRBJ2-3; 9 bases agree with TRBD2. This CDR3 comprises 15 residues. Germline trimming cut 5 bases from V and 7 bases from J; bases unmatched to any gene: 10. Germline V lookup: CDR1 MNHEY, CDR2 SVGAGI. The CDR3, as DNA: TGTGCCAGCAGTAGTAGAGCGGGAGGATCTTATACGCAGTATTTT. Protein sequence: CASSSRAGGSYTQYF.